This T cell receptor (beta chain) was sequenced in a study of blood T cell repertoires in COVID-19. On the study more broadly: Researchers got acute and convalescent COVID-19 samples from the United States, Italy and Spain. In each case, the material was cDNA or gDNA derived from T cells, B-cell-depleted T cells, or PBMCs.

Authors' processing steps: Nucleated cell number was recorded as an estimate derived from reference gene primer amplification. TCRdb keeps only in-frame clones here, not all; method: immunoSEQ multiplex PCR. The V and J calls and clone size were taken over from that table, and D and trimming were inferred from the DNA. The data show around 700,000 clones, about nine tenths seen once. This CDR3 is 13 amino acids long. The V gene end was trimmed by 4 bases and the J gene end by 8 bases; junction bases not matched to a gene: 8. Germline CDR1 and CDR2: GTSNPN and SVGIG (reference sequence). Sequencing used peripheral blood. The V call is TRBV30, the J call TRBJ2-1, with 7 bases aligning to TRBD1. The TCR sequence derives from a woman between 18 and 30 years old with acute or convalescent COVID-19. The CDR3: CAWNFRGRDEQFF. CDR3 DNA sequence: TGTGCCTGGAATTTCAGGGGGAGAGATGAGCAGTTCTTC.